This T cell receptor (beta chain) emerged from a study of cytomegalovirus exposure and HLA in healthy donors. Study conclusions and caveats: The authors reported that TCR beta sequences could predict HLA-A and HLA-B alleles. These predictions were accurate for most subjects in the first cohort. In terms of immune exposure information, only CMV serostatus was available.

Concerning this clone: Its matching antigen is unknown.

In the PCR, 60 Vbeta and 13 Jbeta primers were used. Sequencing was performed with immunoSEQ multiplex PCR; in TCRdb, only in-frame clones are kept and a portion is missing. The sample holds about 130,000 clones, around 80% seen once. This TCR was recovered from a man over 45 in good health and CMV-seronegative. Input material: PBMCs.

CDR3 in DNA: TGTGCCAGCAGCTCATCACCGGGACAGAGGTACTATGGCTACACCTTC. Protein: CASSSSPGQRYYGYTF. The chain employs TRBV5-6 and TRBJ1-2; 7 nucleotides align to TRBD1. The CDR3 covers 16 residues. Germline loops: CDR1 SGHDT, CDR2 YYEEEE. The ends lost 3 bases at V and 3 bases at J; junction bases unmatched: 11.